A selection of T cell receptor beta chains follows, all from one sample in a study of blood T cell repertoires in COVID-19. This table comes from immunoSEQ multiplex PCR, and its TCRdb copy is limited to in-frame clones, with some not included. The sample carries hundreds of thousands of clones, 85% to 90% recorded once. The sample was peripheral blood. The receptors shown here come from a man older than 75 with acute or convalescent COVID-19. Each CDR3 is given with its conserved first and last residue. Each record gives: D gene, V gene, J gene, CDR3 protein. The D gene is left open where the match is weak.

d_gene: .
v_gene: TRBV11-3
j_gene: TRBJ2-5
CDR3aa: CAVSPYGGGQETQYF

d_gene: TRBD2
v_gene: TRBV7-2
j_gene: TRBJ2-3
CDR3aa: CASSFSGGTDTQYF

d_gene: .
v_gene: TRBV19
j_gene: TRBJ2-7
CDR3aa: CASSILGGRNSYEQYF

d_gene: TRBD1
v_gene: TRBV6-1
j_gene: TRBJ2-4
CDR3aa: CASSVGQGLSKDIQYF

d_gene: .
v_gene: TRBV14
j_gene: TRBJ1-4
CDR3aa: CASSRPRGLIEKLFF

d_gene: TRBD1
v_gene: TRBV27
j_gene: TRBJ1-2
CDR3aa: CASSLTPRQGTYGYTF

d_gene: TRBD2
v_gene: TRBV27
j_gene: TRBJ2-6
CDR3aa: CASSLQGGVFGANVLTF

d_gene: TRBD2
v_gene: TRBV3-1/TRBV3-2
j_gene: TRBJ2-1
CDR3aa: CASSPWLAGSSYNEQFF

d_gene: .
v_gene: TRBV28
j_gene: TRBJ2-2
CDR3aa: CASSPVGAGNTGELFF

d_gene: .
v_gene: TRBV15
j_gene: TRBJ1-1
CDR3aa: CATEGGGAEAFF

d_gene: .
v_gene: TRBV6-5
j_gene: TRBJ1-2
CDR3aa: CASSSDIYGYTF

d_gene: TRBD2
v_gene: TRBV3-1/TRBV3-2
j_gene: TRBJ2-1
CDR3aa: CASTLSGMGDNEQFF

d_gene: .
v_gene: TRBV11-1
j_gene: TRBJ2-3
CDR3aa: CASSSNRDALTDTQYF

d_gene: TRBD1
v_gene: TRBV5-6
j_gene: TRBJ1-1
CDR3aa: CASSFRDRGAFF

d_gene: .
v_gene: TRBV2
j_gene: TRBJ1-2
CDR3aa: CASSGQSAGYTF

d_gene: TRBD1
v_gene: TRBV18
j_gene: TRBJ1-1
CDR3aa: CASSPGQGVGTEAFF

d_gene: TRBD1
v_gene: TRBV10-1
j_gene: TRBJ2-1
CDR3aa: CASSRRQGGEQFF

d_gene: .
v_gene: TRBV7-3
j_gene: TRBJ2-2
CDR3aa: CASSKGGATGELFF

d_gene: .
v_gene: TRBV6-6
j_gene: TRBJ2-5
CDR3aa: CASSWGGTQETQYF

d_gene: .
v_gene: TRBV6-2/TRBV6-3
j_gene: TRBJ1-2
CDR3aa: CASSYSLTDPVKSYGYTF

d_gene: .
v_gene: TRBV19
j_gene: TRBJ1-6
CDR3aa: CASTLGQGANSPLHF

d_gene: TRBD1
v_gene: TRBV23-1
j_gene: TRBJ2-7
CDR3aa: CASSQSERQGRYEQYF

d_gene: TRBD1
v_gene: TRBV30
j_gene: TRBJ1-3
CDR3aa: CACPQGTGNTIYF

d_gene: .
v_gene: TRBV3-1/TRBV3-2
j_gene: TRBJ1-4
CDR3aa: CASSPPVAYAEKLFF

d_gene: TRBD1
v_gene: TRBV18
j_gene: TRBJ1-1
CDR3aa: CASSPLDREGEAFF

d_gene: TRBD2
v_gene: TRBV7-9
j_gene: TRBJ2-1
CDR3aa: CASSLLREDYNEQFF